These 4 T cell receptor beta chains share one sample of origin, sequenced in a study of cytomegalovirus exposure and HLA in healthy donors. Use of 60 Vbeta and 13 Jbeta primers characterized the PCR. The method was immunoSEQ multiplex PCR; TCRdb's version includes in-frame clones alone and lacks a portion of them. The sample records about 160,000 clones, roughly 80% being singletons. Material: PBMCs. The receptors were sampled from a young man in good health and CMV-seronegative.

This clone was seen only a few times. The gene calls are TRBV7-2 and TRBJ2-7; a possible D gene is TRBD1 (6 bases). Germline CDR1 and CDR2: SGHTA and FQGNSA. The CDR3 totals 14 residues. With 5 bases removed from V and 3 bases from J, the gap between germline ends came to 14 bases. The CDR3 sequence: CASSLRTALYEQYF. In DNA, the CDR3 is TGTGCCAGCAGCCTAAGGACAGCTCTCTACGAGCAGTACTTC. Filled out from reference TRBV7-2 and TRBJ2-7, the complete variable domain reads GAGVSQSPSNKVTEKGKDVELRCDPISGHTALYWYRQSLGQGLEFLIYFQGNSAPDKSGLPSDRFSAERTGGSVSTLTIQRTQQEDSAVYLCASSLRTALYEQYFGPGTRLTVT.

This clone was recorded once. This chain links TRBV19 with TRBJ2-1; D is possibly TRBD1 (6 bases). Germline V gene sequence: CDR1 LNHDA, CDR2 SQIVND (reference sequence). V lost 4 bases, J lost 3 bases, and 7 bases lay in between. The CDR3 extends over 13 amino acids. The CDR3 sequence is CASSRGHYNEQFF. CDR3 nucleotides: TGTGCCAGTAGTAGGGGACACTACAATGAGCAGTTCTTC. The full variable domain, completed using reference TRBV19 and TRBJ2-1, is DGGITQSPKYLFRKEGQNVTLSCEQNLNHDAMYWYRQDPGQGLRLIYYSQIVNDFQKGDIAEGYSVSREKKESFPLTVTSAQKNPTAFYLCASSRGHYNEQFFGPGTRLTVL.

The chain joins TRBV27 to TRBJ2-3; 7 bases match TRBD2. Germline V gene data show CDR1 as MNHEY and CDR2 as SMNVEV (reference sequence). The CDR3 is 14 amino acids. With V trimmed by 5 bases and J by 3 bases, 5 bases remained unmatched. The CDR3 region is CASSTGLTTDTQYF. In DNA form, the CDR3 reads TGTGCCAGCAGTACGGGACTAACGACAGATACGCAGTATTTT.

This clone was found a few times. The chain recombines TRBV5-1 with TRBJ1-2; TRBD1 matches at 9 bases. Trimming at V came to 4 bases and at J to 8 bases, leaving 9 bases not matched to a gene. This CDR3 spans 14 amino acids. Germline CDR1 reads SGHRS; CDR2 reads YFSETQ. CDR3 in amino acids: CASSARDREWGYTF. CDR3 nucleotides: TGCGCCAGCAGCGCCCGGGACAGGGAGTGGGGCTACACCTTC.